These T cell receptor beta chains were read from a single sample in a study of blood T cells in healthy people across ages. TCRdb analysed the 5' RACE reads with MiXCR anew, one entry per CDR3 protein. The sample has about 1,000,000 distinct CDR3 sequences; 35% to 50% are singletons. Sequencing was done on a sample of blood. The receptors were gathered from a woman between 55 and 75 years old in good health. CDR3s include the opening cysteine and the closing phenylalanine or tryptophan. The D gene is left open where the match is weak. For some rows the clone size is stated as once, few or many, or as a class when expanded; others skip it.

cdr3_aa: CSAVRGRAGETQYF
cdr3_nt: TGCAGTGCCGTGCGCGGGAGGGCCGGAGAGACCCAGTACTTC
clone_size: few
j_call: TRBJ2-5
v_call: TRBV20-1
d_call: TRBD2

cdr3_aa: CSVEPSGSLNEQFF
cdr3_nt: TGCAGCGTTGAGCCTAGCGGGAGTTTGAATGAGCAGTTCTTC
clone_size: -
j_call: TRBJ2-1
v_call: TRBV29-1
d_call: TRBD2

cdr3_aa: CASSHLWDKSTDTQYF
cdr3_nt: TGTGCCAGCAGCCACCTCTGGGACAAGAGCACAGATACGCAGTATTTT
clone_size: -
j_call: TRBJ2-3
v_call: TRBV6-5
d_call: -

cdr3_aa: CASSLIAGRSSYNEQFF
cdr3_nt: TGTGCCAGCAGCTTAATAGCGGGACGAAGCTCCTACAATGAGCAGTTCTTC
clone_size: -
j_call: TRBJ2-1
v_call: TRBV7-9
d_call: TRBD2

cdr3_aa: CASSSLEGAIQYF
cdr3_nt: TGTGCCAGCAGTTCCTTGGAGGGAGCTATTCAGTACTTC
clone_size: -
j_call: TRBJ2-5
v_call: TRBV12-3/TRBV12-4
d_call: -

cdr3_aa: CASRPDVGSYEQYF
cdr3_nt: TGTGCCAGCAGACCCGACGTTGGCTCCTACGAGCAGTACTTC
clone_size: few
j_call: TRBJ2-7
v_call: TRBV28
d_call: -

cdr3_aa: CASSPGSLSSYEQYF
cdr3_nt: TGTGCCAGCAGCCCGGGGTCCCTTTCCTCCTACGAGCAGTACTTC
clone_size: few
j_call: TRBJ2-7
v_call: TRBV9
d_call: -

cdr3_aa: CASGSGTPSYNERFF
cdr3_nt: TGCGCCAGCGGCTCCGGGACACCCTCCTACAATGAGCGGTTCTTC
clone_size: -
j_call: TRBJ2-1
v_call: TRBV5-1
d_call: -

cdr3_aa: CASSPSRRSTDTQYF
cdr3_nt: TGTGCCAGCTCACCGTCGCGGAGAAGCACAGATACGCAGTATTTT
clone_size: -
j_call: TRBJ2-3
v_call: TRBV18
d_call: -

cdr3_aa: CSVASLIRAGGVYGYTF
cdr3_nt: TGCAGTGTTGCCTCACTTATTAGGGCAGGAGGGGTTTATGGCTACACCTTC
clone_size: few
j_call: TRBJ1-2
v_call: TRBV20-1
d_call: -

cdr3_aa: CASFDIAYEQYF
cdr3_nt: TGTGCCAGCTTTGACATTGCCTACGAGCAGTACTTC
clone_size: -
j_call: TRBJ2-7
v_call: TRBV6-1
d_call: -

cdr3_aa: CSARDGSMWEEQYF
cdr3_nt: TGCAGTGCTAGAGACGGATCCATGTGGGAGGAGCAGTACTTC
clone_size: -
j_call: TRBJ2-5
v_call: TRBV20-1
d_call: -

cdr3_aa: CSSSEAGIPGVLTF
cdr3_nt: TGTTCCAGCAGTGAAGCCGGGATCCCTGGAGTCCTGACTTTC
clone_size: -
j_call: TRBJ2-6
v_call: TRBV2
d_call: -

cdr3_aa: CTSSELHRGLAKNIQYF
cdr3_nt: TGTACCAGCAGTGAGTTGCACAGGGGGCTGGCCAAAAACATTCAGTACTTC
clone_size: -
j_call: TRBJ2-4
v_call: TRBV6-1
d_call: TRBD1

cdr3_aa: CASSPLDPTERSYEQYF
cdr3_nt: TGTGCCAGCAGTCCACTCGACCCGACAGAAAGATCCTACGAGCAGTACTTC
clone_size: many
j_call: TRBJ2-7
v_call: TRBV28
d_call: -

cdr3_aa: CASSQVLGPKNIQYF
cdr3_nt: TGTGCCAGCAGCCAAGTTCTTGGACCAAAAAACATTCAGTACTTC
clone_size: -
j_call: TRBJ2-4
v_call: TRBV3-1
d_call: -

cdr3_aa: CASSFGTGVPKGTDTQYF
cdr3_nt: TGTGCCAGCAGCTTTGGGACAGGGGTCCCAAAAGGCACAGATACGCAGTATTTT
clone_size: -
j_call: TRBJ2-3
v_call: TRBV7-6
d_call: TRBD1